The next 32 T cell receptor beta chains were all read from a single sample in a study of blood T cell repertoires in COVID-19 (dated by TCRdb to 2020 to 2022). Preparation of the library involved the immunoSEQ multiplex PCR assay. Imported from immuneACCESS, the table was reduced by TCRdb to in-frame sequences with V and J called. These copies leave out some clones; in studies compared against another copy, an unresolved V gene accounts for under half, and the cause of the remainder is not known. In this sample the table shows tens of thousands of clones, approximately 82% of which occur a single time. Less than 6.5% of the sample belongs to the ten largest clones. Sequencing was carried out using peripheral blood. These receptor sequences come from a man aged 50-60 years with active COVID-19.

The V gene is TRBV7-9, the J gene TRBJ2-6; D ambiguous. The CDR3 covers 16 residues. V was shortened by 0 bases and J by 0 bases, with 6 bases between the two germline ends. The V gene's germline CDR1 is SEHNR and CDR2 FQNEAQ (reference sequence). CDR3 nucleotide sequence: TGTGCCAGCAGCTTAGCCGTCGTCTCTGGGGCCAACGTCCTGACTTTC. Translated: CASSLAVVSGANVLTF.

The J gene is TRBJ2-2, the V gene TRBV18, with D possibly matching TRBD2 (5 bases). CDR1 and CDR2 from the germline V gene are KGHSH and LQKENI. Between the trimmed V and J ends, which lost 3 bases and 3 bases, there was a span of 14 bases. The CDR3 has 16 amino acids. Here the CDR3 reads CASSPRGLPDTGELFF. Here the CDR3 DNA reads TGTGCCAGCTCACCTAGAGGGCTCCCGGACACCGGGGAGCTGTTTTTT.

The rearrangement joins TRBV6-4 to TRBJ2-7; possible D gene TRBD1, 6 bases. Germline assignment: CDR1 MRHNA and CDR2 SNTAGT. The CDR3 spans 13 residues. The V end was cut by 4 bases, the J end by 6 bases, with 13 bases between. CDR3 coding DNA: TGTGCCAGCAGTGTGGTCAGGGGAAGCGAGCAGTACTTC. Translated: CASSVVRGSEQYF.

The J gene is TRBJ2-2, the V gene TRBV27, with 8 positions matching TRBD2. The V gene end was trimmed by 1 base and the J gene end by 5 bases; junction bases not matched to a gene: 9. This CDR3 is built from 17 residues. The V gene's germline CDR1 is MNHEY and CDR2 SMNVEV (reference sequence). For the CDR3, the DNA is TGTGCCAGCAGTTTATTACTAGCGGTCAGAGGTACCGGGGAGCTGTTTTTT. It yields the protein CASSLLLAVRGTGELFF.

The chain joins TRBV7-2 to TRBJ2-4, with 8 nucleotides matching TRBD1. The CDR3 has 15 amino acids. J was trimmed by 3 bases and V by 1 base; bases with no gene match: 2. Germline CDR1 is SGHTA and CDR2 is FQGNSA. The CDR3 nucleotides are TGTGCCAGCAGCTTAGAAGGGACAGGCAAAAACATTCAGTACTTC. The encoded protein is CASSLEGTGKNIQYF.

This clone was recorded a few times. This chain links TRBV10-3 with TRBJ2-1; TRBD1 matches at 8 bases. With 8 bases clipped from V and 9 bases from J, the junction kept 9 bases outside the gene matches. CDR1 is ENHRY, CDR2 SYGVKD, per germline. This CDR3 spans 13 amino acids. CDR3: CAISGQGEGEQFF. Here the CDR3 DNA reads TGTGCCATCTCTGGACAGGGAGAGGGTGAGCAGTTCTTC.

The rearrangement joins TRBV15 to TRBJ1-2; 9 positions agree with TRBD1. Germline V lookup: CDR1 LNHNV, CDR2 YYDKDF (reference sequence). The CDR3 covers 15 residues. With 3 bases clipped from V and 6 bases from J, the junction kept 8 bases outside the gene matches. The CDR3 bases are TGTGCCACCAGCAGTCTAGGGGGACAGGGAAATGGCTACACCTTC. The encoded protein is CATSSLGGQGNGYTF.

V is TRBV19 and J is TRBJ2-3, with no clear D. Germline CDR1 reads LNHDA; CDR2 reads SQIVND (reference sequence). This CDR3 spans 13 amino acids. The ends were cut back, 7 bases at V and 5 bases at J, with 13 bases in the middle. The CDR3 DNA reads TGTGCCAGTAATCCTACTTCGGGAGATACGCAGTATTTT. This translates into CASNPTSGDTQYF.

The rearrangement links TRBV18 to TRBJ2-3; 9 nucleotides match TRBD2. The CDR3 contains 15 residues. The germline gives CDR1 KGHSH, CDR2 LQKENI. The trim removed 6 bases at V and 5 bases at J, leaving 9 bases unmatched. The CDR3 sequence is CASSPLAGALDTQYF. In DNA, the CDR3 is TGTGCCAGCTCGCCATTAGCGGGGGCTCTAGATACGCAGTATTTT.

V is TRBV5-6 and J is TRBJ2-3; a weak D match, TRBD2 (5 bases). CDR3 size: 18 residues. The germline V and J ends were trimmed by 4 bases and 2 bases, with 23 bases remaining between them. The germline V gene encodes CDR1 SGHDT and CDR2 YYEEEE. For the CDR3, the DNA is TGTGCCAGCAGCCGCGCGGGTTTCGCGGGCCTAGTCACAGATACGCAGTATTTT. Amino acids: CASSRAGFAGLVTDTQYF.

The CDR3 bases are TGTGCCACCAGCAGAGAAAGAGGGTGGCGGCCCCAGCATTTT. Amino acids: CATSRERGWRPQHF. The J gene is TRBJ1-5, the V gene TRBV15; D unresolved. Germline CDR1 is LNHNV and CDR2 is YYDKDF (reference sequence). CDR3 length: 14 amino acids. With 0 bases removed from V and 9 bases from J, the gap between germline ends came to 12 bases. The full variable domain, in which reference TRBV15 and TRBJ1-5 provide the parts outside the CDR3, is DAMVIQNPRYQVTQFGKPVTLSCSQTLNHNVMYWYQQKSSQAPKLLFHYYDKDFNNEADTPDNFQSRRPNTSFCFLDIRSPGLGDTAMYLCATSRERGWRPQHFGDGTRLSIL.

V and J are TRBV14 and TRBJ2-2; 8 nucleotides agree with TRBD2. Per the germline V gene, CDR1 is SGHDN and CDR2 is FVKESK. V lost 0 bases to trimming and J lost 4 bases; unmatched junction nucleotides: 4. The CDR3 length is 16 residues. The DNA for the CDR3 is TGTGCCAGCAGCCAAGAGACTAGCGCTCCCACCGGGGAGCTGTTTTTT. Protein product: CASSQETSAPTGELFF.

The chain has TRBV21-1 and TRBJ1-6. TRBV21-1 corresponds to a pseudogene. This CDR3 is built from 15 residues. CDR3 nucleotides: TGTGCCAGCAGCCAGGGACGGCGGGGGAATTCACCCCTCCACTTT. This translates into CASSQGRRGNSPLHF.

This clone showed up just a few times. The chain is built from TRBV7-9 and TRBJ2-1; 8 positions match TRBD2. Germline CDR1 is SEHNR and CDR2 is FQNEAQ (reference sequence). V gave up 2 bases and J gave up 10 bases; unmatched junction bases: 7. The CDR3 sequence is 14 residues long. CDR3 nucleotide sequence: TGTGCCAGCAGCTTAACGGGGGGGTTAGACGAGCAGTTCTTC. Translation: CASSLTGGLDEQFF.

The CDR3 DNA reads TGTGCTAGTGGTTTGGCGACAGGGGCCAGGGAGACCCAGTACTTC. Amino acid sequence: CASGLATGARETQYF. The chain combines TRBV12-5 with TRBJ2-5; 8 bases match TRBD1. V was clipped by 1 base and J by 5 bases; unmatched bases: 6. The germline gives CDR1 LGHNT, CDR2 FRNRAP. The CDR3 is 15 residues long.

The genes are TRBV28 and TRBJ2-2; TRBD1 might be the D (6 bases). From germline, CDR1 is MDHEN and CDR2 SYDVKM. There are 15 residues in the CDR3. Trimming removed 8 bases from V and 5 bases from J, with 18 bases in between. The CDR3 DNA reads TGTGCCAGCGTAAAACAGGGCAAAAGGACCGGGGAGCTGTTTTTT. Translation: CASVKQGKRTGELFF.

J is TRBJ2-3 and V is TRBV2, with a possible D match to TRBD2 (5 bases). Germline assignment: CDR1 SNHLY and CDR2 FYNNEI. V was trimmed by 5 bases and J by 6 bases, leaving 15 bases between them. The CDR3 has 14 residues. The DNA for the CDR3 is TGTGCCAGCAGTAGCGGCGCCATAGCGGATACGCAGTATTTT. Protein product: CASSSGAIADTQYF.

This chain connects TRBV7-2 to TRBJ2-1; 7 bases map to TRBD1. The J segment lost 0 bases and the V segment lost 7 bases, leaving 9 bases of the junction unmatched. The CDR3 consists of 16 residues. The germline gives CDR1 SGHTA, CDR2 FQGNSA. DNA for the CDR3: TGTGCCAGCAACAGTAAGACAGGGCCCTCCTACAATGAGCAGTTCTTC. It codes for CASNSKTGPSYNEQFF.

The count of this clone is one. V and J are TRBV18 and TRBJ2-7, with 9 nucleotides matching TRBD2. The CDR3 has 14 residues. Trimming at V came to 5 bases and at J to 0 bases, leaving 2 bases not matched to a gene. Germline V gives CDR1 KGHSH, CDR2 LQKENI. DNA for the CDR3: TGTGCCAGCTCAAGGACTAGCGACTCCTACGAGCAGTACTTC. It is translated as CASSRTSDSYEQYF.

V and J are TRBV11-3 and TRBJ2-2; 7 nucleotides line up with TRBD2. V trimming: 5 bases; J trimming: 5 bases; junction bases outside the gene matches: 5. Germline V gene sequence: CDR1 SGHNT, CDR2 YENEEA. The CDR3 runs 14 residues. Here the CDR3 DNA reads TGTGCCAGCAGCGCCGGGGGAGGGACCGGGGAGCTGTTTTTT. Protein: CASSAGGGTGELFF.

This clone showed up just a few times. The chain links TRBV29-1 to TRBJ2-7, with TRBD1 identical over 9 bases. The V gene end was trimmed by 2 bases and the J gene end by 3 bases; junction bases not matched to a gene: 8. Germline loops: CDR1 SQVTM, CDR2 ANQGSEA. CDR3 length equals 15 residues. CDR3 amino acids: CSVESTGTGNYEQYF. The CDR3 DNA sequence: TGCAGCGTTGAATCAACCGGGACAGGGAACTACGAGCAGTACTTC.

The chain is built from TRBV4-1 and TRBJ2-1, with TRBD2 identical over 14 bases. CDR1 and CDR2 (germline): MGHRA, YSYEKL. There are 18 residues in the CDR3. Germline trimming cut 4 bases from V and 4 bases from J; bases unmatched to any gene: 9. CDR3: CASSPGLAGGKQYNEQFF. DNA for the CDR3: TGCGCCAGCAGCCCTGGACTAGCGGGGGGAAAACAGTACAATGAGCAGTTCTTC.

This clone has just a few counts. The rearrangement links TRBV11-3 to TRBJ2-1; 10 nucleotides align to TRBD2. The J segment lost 5 bases and the V segment lost 5 bases, leaving 3 bases of the junction unmatched. Germline assignment: CDR1 SGHNT and CDR2 YENEEA. CDR3 length: 14 residues. The CDR3 protein is CASSLGLADNEQFF. The CDR3 DNA reads TGTGCCAGCAGCCTAGGACTAGCGGACAATGAGCAGTTCTTC.

The chain recombines TRBV4-1 with TRBJ2-3; 9 nucleotides match TRBD1. Germline V gene data show CDR1 as MGHRA and CDR2 as YSYEKL. Trimming cost V 4 bases and J 6 bases; bases outside gene matches: 14. The CDR3 runs 17 residues. The CDR3 nucleotides read TGCGCCAGCAGCCTCCCAGGGACAGGGCGGGGAGCTGATACGCAGTATTTT. Protein product: CASSLPGTGRGADTQYF.

V and J are TRBV4-3 and TRBJ2-3; D uncertain. V dropped 0 bases and J dropped 0 bases, with 4 bases sitting between them. This CDR3 contains 14 residues. Germline CDR1 and CDR2: LGHNA and YSLEER. The CDR3 here is CASSQDRSTDTQYF. As DNA, the CDR3 is TGCGCCAGCAGCCAAGATCGGAGCACAGATACGCAGTATTTT.

The V gene is TRBV3-1 (or the pseudogene TRBV3-2), the J gene TRBJ2-7; D not resolved. Germline CDR1 LGHDT, CDR2 YNNKEL (reference sequence). CDR3 length equals 16 residues. V dropped 1 base and J dropped 1 base, with 14 bases sitting between them. The CDR3 coding sequence is TGTGCCAGCAGCCAAGCCGTTGACCCTAGGTCCTACGAGCAGTACTTC. Translation: CASSQAVDPRSYEQYF.

V usage is TRBV7-9 and J usage is TRBJ2-1; TRBD1 matches at 8 bases. The CDR3 has 15 amino acids. The junction had 4 bases not matched to a gene; V was cut back by 3 bases and J by 3 bases. Germline V gene lookup returns CDR1 SEHNR and CDR2 FQNEAQ (reference sequence). Here the CDR3 reads CASSFRTGNYNEQFF. For the CDR3, the DNA is TGTGCCAGCAGCTTCCGGACAGGGAACTACAATGAGCAGTTCTTC.

This clone came up a few times. The chain employs TRBV10-3 and TRBJ2-1; TRBD2 agrees at 11 bases. The CDR3 has 15 residues. Germline assignment: CDR1 ENHRY and CDR2 SYGVKD. Unmatched junction bases numbered 2, after V lost 4 bases and J lost 3 bases. CDR3 in amino acids: CAISGTSGGYNEQFF. In DNA form, the CDR3 reads TGTGCCATCAGTGGCACTAGCGGGGGCTACAATGAGCAGTTCTTC.

This chain joins TRBV19 and TRBJ2-5; D is unresolved. The germline CDR1 and CDR2 sequences are LNHDA and SQIVND (reference sequence). V lost 5 bases and J 2 bases, leaving 15 bases between the germline ends. The CDR3 extends over 15 amino acids. The CDR3 sequence is CASSSARGPQETQYF. The CDR3 DNA sequence: TGTGCCAGTAGTTCTGCCCGTGGGCCGCAAGAGACCCAGTACTTC.

The rearrangement links TRBV5-1 to TRBJ1-3; the match to TRBD1 covers 9 bases. V lost 4 bases to trimming and J lost 3 bases; unmatched junction nucleotides: 8. CDR1 is SGHRS and CDR2 is YFSETQ in the germline V gene. This CDR3 contains 16 residues. The CDR3 DNA reads as TGCGCCAGCAGCCCGATGACAGGGGGAAGTGGAAACACCATATATTTT. It encodes CASSPMTGGSGNTIYF. The full variable domain, with the rest looked up from reference TRBV5-1 and TRBJ1-3, is KAGVTQTPRYLIKTRGQQVTLSCSPISGHRSVSWYQQTPGQGLQFLFEYFSETQRNKGNFPGRFSGRQFSNSRSEMNVSTLELGDSALYLCASSPMTGGSGNTIYFGEGSWLTVV.

The V and J genes are TRBV19 and TRBJ2-6, with a weak D call TRBD2 (6 bases). The CDR3 has 17 residues. Germline loops: CDR1 LNHDA, CDR2 SQIVND (reference sequence). V lost 2 bases to trimming and J lost 0 bases, with 11 bases between them. This CDR3 reads CASSIRGLSSGANVLTF. CDR3 DNA: TGTGCCAGTAGTATACGGGGACTTAGCTCTGGGGCCAACGTCCTGACTTTC.

The V and J genes are TRBV19 and TRBJ1-5; 11 bases are shared with TRBD1. CDR1 and CDR2 (germline): LNHDA, SQIVND (reference sequence). Unmatched junction bases numbered 10, after V lost 3 bases and J lost 9 bases. The CDR3 consists of 16 residues. CDR3 sequence reads: CASSISLDRGPGPQHF. The DNA for the CDR3 is TGTGCCAGTAGTATTTCCCTGGACAGGGGGCCAGGGCCCCAGCATTTT.